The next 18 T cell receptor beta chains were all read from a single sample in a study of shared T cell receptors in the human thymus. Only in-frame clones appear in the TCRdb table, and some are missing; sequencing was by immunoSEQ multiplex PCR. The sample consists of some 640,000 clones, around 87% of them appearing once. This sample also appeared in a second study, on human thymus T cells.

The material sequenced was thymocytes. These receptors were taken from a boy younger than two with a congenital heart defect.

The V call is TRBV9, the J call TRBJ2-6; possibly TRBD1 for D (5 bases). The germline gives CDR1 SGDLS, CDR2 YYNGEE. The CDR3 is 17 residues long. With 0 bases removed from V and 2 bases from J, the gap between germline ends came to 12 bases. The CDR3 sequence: CASSVDRRKPGANVLTF. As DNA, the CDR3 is TGTGCCAGCAGCGTAGACAGGAGAAAACCTGGGGCCAACGTCCTGACTTTC.

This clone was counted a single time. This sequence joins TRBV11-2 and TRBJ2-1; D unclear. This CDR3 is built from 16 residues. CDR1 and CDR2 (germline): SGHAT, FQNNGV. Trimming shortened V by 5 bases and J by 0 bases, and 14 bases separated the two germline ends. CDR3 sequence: CASSALRSCSYNEQFF. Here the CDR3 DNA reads TGTGCCAGCAGCGCCCTCAGGTCGTGCTCCTACAATGAGCAGTTCTTC.

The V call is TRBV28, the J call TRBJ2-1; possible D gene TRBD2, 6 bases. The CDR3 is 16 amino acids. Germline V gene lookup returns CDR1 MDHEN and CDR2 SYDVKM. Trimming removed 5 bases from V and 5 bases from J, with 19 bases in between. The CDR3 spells CASSRDSLSLDNEQFF. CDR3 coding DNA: TGTGCCAGCAGTAGGGACTCCTTAAGCTTGGACAATGAGCAGTTCTTC. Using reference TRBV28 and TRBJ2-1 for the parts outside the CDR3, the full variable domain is DVKVTQSSRYLVKRTGEKVFLECVQDMDHENMFWYRQDPGLGLRLIYFSYDVKMKEKGDIPEGYSVSREKKERFSLILESASTNQTSMYLCASSRDSLSLDNEQFFGPGTRLTVL.

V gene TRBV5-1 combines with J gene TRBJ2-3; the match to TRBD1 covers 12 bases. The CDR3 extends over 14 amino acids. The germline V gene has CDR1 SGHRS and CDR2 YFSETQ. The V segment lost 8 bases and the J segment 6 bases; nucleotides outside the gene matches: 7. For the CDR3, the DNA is TGCGCCAGTAAGGGGACAGGGGGCCGGGATACGCAGTATTTT. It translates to CASKGTGGRDTQYF.

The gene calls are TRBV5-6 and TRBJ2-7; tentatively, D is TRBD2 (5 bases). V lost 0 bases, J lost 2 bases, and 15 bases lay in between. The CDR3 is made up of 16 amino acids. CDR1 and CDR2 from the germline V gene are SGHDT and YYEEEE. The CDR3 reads CASSLGASRGPYEQYF. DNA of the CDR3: TGTGCCAGCAGCTTGGGGGCTAGCCGGGGTCCCTACGAGCAGTACTTC.

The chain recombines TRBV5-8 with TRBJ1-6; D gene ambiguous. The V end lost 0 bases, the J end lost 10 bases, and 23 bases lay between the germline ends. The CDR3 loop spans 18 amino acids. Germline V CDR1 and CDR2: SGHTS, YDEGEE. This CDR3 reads CASSLVRVGRIPGSPLHF. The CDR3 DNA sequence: TGTGCCAGCAGCTTGGTGCGGGTCGGGCGGATTCCGGGCTCACCCCTCCACTTT.

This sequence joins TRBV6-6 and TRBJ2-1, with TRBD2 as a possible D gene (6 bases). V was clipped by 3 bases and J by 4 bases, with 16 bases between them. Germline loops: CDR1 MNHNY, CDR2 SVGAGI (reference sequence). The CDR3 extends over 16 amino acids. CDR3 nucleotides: TGTGCCAGCAGTTATCCGGGACTCCCCCGATACAATGAGCAGTTCTTC. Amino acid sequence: CASSYPGLPRYNEQFF.

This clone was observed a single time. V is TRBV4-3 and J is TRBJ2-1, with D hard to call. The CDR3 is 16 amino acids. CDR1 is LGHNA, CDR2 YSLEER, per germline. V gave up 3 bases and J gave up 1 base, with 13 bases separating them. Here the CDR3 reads CASSQAGRRSYNEQFF. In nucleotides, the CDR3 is TGCGCCAGCAGCCAGGCCGGTCGGCGGTCCTACAATGAGCAGTTCTTC.

The CDR3: CASSAGTEQLNTEAFF. The CDR3 DNA follows: TGTGCCAGCAGCGCCGGGACAGAACAATTGAACACTGAAGCTTTCTTT. This chain connects TRBV9 to TRBJ1-1; the match to TRBD1 covers 7 bases. Germline CDR1 and CDR2: SGDLS and YYNGEE. Trimming took 3 bases from V and 0 from J; bases not matched to a gene: 8. The CDR3 is made up of 16 amino acids.

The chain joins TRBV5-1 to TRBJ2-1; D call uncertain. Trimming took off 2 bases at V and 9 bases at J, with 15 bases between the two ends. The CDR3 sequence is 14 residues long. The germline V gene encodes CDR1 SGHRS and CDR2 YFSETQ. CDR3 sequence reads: CASSFERLPAEQFF. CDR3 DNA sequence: TGCGCCAGCAGCTTCGAGCGACTTCCTGCTGAGCAGTTCTTC.

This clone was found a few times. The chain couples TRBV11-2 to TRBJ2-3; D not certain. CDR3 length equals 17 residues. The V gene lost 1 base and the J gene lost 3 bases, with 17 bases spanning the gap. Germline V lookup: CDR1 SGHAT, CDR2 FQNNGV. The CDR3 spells CASSLVPRSRSTDTQYF. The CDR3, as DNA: TGTGCCAGCAGCTTAGTTCCTAGATCAAGATCTACAGATACGCAGTATTTT.

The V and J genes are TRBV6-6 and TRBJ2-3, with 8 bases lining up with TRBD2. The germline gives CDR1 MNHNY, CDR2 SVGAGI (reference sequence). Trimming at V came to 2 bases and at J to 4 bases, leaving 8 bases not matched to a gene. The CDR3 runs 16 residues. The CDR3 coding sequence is TGTGCCAGCAGTTACCTCTCGCGGGGGGAGGCAGATACGCAGTATTTT. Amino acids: CASSYLSRGEADTQYF.

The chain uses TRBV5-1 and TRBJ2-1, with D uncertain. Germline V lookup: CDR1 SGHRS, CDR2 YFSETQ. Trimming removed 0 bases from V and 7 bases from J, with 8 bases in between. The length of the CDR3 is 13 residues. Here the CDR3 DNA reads TGCGCCAGCAGCTTGGCTAGGTATAATGAGCAGTTCTTC. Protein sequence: CASSLARYNEQFF.

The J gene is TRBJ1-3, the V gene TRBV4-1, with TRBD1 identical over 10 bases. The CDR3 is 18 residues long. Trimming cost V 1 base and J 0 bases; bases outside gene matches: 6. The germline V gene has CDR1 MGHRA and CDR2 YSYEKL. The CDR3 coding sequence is TGCGCCAGCAGCCAAGGGGGACAGGGGAAGTTCTCTGGAAACACCATATATTTT. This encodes CASSQGGQGKFSGNTIYF.

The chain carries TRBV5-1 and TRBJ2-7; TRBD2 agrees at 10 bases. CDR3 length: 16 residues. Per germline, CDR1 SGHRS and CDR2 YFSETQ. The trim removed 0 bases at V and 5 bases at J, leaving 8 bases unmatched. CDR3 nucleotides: TGCGCCAGCAGCTTGGGGTGGCCTAGCGGGGGCCACGAGCAGTACTTC. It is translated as CASSLGWPSGGHEQYF.

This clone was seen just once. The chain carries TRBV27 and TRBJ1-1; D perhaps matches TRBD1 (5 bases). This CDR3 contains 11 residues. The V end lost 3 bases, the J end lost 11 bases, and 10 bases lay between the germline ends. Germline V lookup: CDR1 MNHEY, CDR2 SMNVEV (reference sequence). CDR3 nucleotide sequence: TGTGCCAGCAGTTTCAGGGAGGTGGCTTTCTTT. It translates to CASSFREVAFF.

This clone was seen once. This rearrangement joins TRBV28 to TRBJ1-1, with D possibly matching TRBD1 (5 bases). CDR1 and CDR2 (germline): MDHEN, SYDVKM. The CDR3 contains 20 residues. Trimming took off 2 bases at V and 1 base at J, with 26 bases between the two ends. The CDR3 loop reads CASSLDLPAPAGFQNTEAFF. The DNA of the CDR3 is TGTGCCAGCAGTTTAGATCTCCCAGCCCCGGCAGGGTTTCAGAACACTGAAGCTTTCTTT.

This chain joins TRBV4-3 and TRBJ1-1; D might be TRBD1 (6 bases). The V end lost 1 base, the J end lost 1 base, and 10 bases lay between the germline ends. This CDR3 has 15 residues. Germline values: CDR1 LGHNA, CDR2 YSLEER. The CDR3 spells CASSQVGTQNTEAFF. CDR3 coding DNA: TGCGCCAGCAGCCAAGTGGGGACACAGAACACTGAAGCTTTCTTT.